This T cell receptor (beta chain) was sequenced during a study of blood T cells in healthy people across ages. The CDR3 sequence is 16 residues long. V dropped 4 bases and J dropped 6 bases, with 18 bases sitting between them. With a J-beta primer mix and a sample-barcoded 5' primer, a second PCR ran about 6 to 11 cycles. There were at least 2.5 million CDR3-containing paired-end reads obtained from each sample. MiXCR, run by TCRdb on the 5' RACE reads, gives a single entry per CDR3 protein. The sample holds fewer than 950,000 distinct CDR3 sequences, about 36% seen once. Healthy individuals of Caucasian origin from Russia, aged roughly 6 to 95, served as donors. Per individual sample, total RNA of at least 5 micrograms was extracted. A few counts support this clonotype. Its antigen is undetermined. Study-wide points: Per-million-T-cell TCR beta diversity fell roughly linearly with age.

The clonotype comes from a young man in good health. Sequencing input: blood. This chain links TRBV12-3 or TRBV12-4 with TRBJ1-4; D is perhaps TRBD1 (5 bases). Here the CDR3 DNA reads TGTGCCAGCAGTTCTGTAGGGGAAGGGATTGATGAAAAACTGTTTTTT. Translating it yields CASSSVGEGIDEKLFF.